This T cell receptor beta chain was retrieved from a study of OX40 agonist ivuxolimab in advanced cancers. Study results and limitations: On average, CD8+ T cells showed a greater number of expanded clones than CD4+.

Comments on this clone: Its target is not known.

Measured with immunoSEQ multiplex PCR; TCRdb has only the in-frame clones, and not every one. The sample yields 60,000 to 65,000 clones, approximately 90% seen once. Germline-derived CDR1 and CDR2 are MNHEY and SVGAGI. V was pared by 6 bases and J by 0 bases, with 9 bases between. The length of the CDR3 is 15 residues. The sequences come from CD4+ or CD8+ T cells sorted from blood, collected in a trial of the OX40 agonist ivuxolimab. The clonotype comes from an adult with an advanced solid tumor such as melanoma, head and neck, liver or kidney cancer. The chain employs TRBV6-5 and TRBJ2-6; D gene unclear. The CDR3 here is CASSPLTSGANVLTF. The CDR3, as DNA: TGTGCCAGCAGCCCGTTAACCTCTGGGGCCAACGTCCTGACTTTC.